This TCR beta chain emerged from a study of blood T cell repertoires in COVID-19. Background on the study: Donors in the United States, Italy and Spain gave samples during acute or convalescent COVID-19. The analysed material was cDNA or gDNA that came from T cells, B-cell-depleted T cells, or PBMCs.

Everyone who took part was about 18 to 90 years old, and they came from about 25 US areas. The method was immunoSEQ multiplex PCR; TCRdb's version includes in-frame clones alone and lacks a portion of them. The data hold roughly 180,000 clones, with 75% to 90% observed a single time. Sequenced sample: PBMCs or T cells enriched from blood (not recorded which). The TCR sequence derives from a woman aged 55 to 70 who had recovered from COVID-19.

CDR3 in DNA: TGTGCCAGCCTGGCTAGCGGGAGGGCGACAAATGAGCAGTTCTTC. Its protein product is CASLASGRATNEQFF. V is TRBV3-1 (or the pseudogene TRBV3-2) and J is TRBJ2-1, with 12 bases matching TRBD2. The CDR3 spans 15 residues. CDR1 is LGHDT and CDR2 is YNNKEL in the germline V gene (reference sequence). The V gene end was trimmed by 8 bases and the J gene end by 7 bases; junction bases not matched to a gene: 9.